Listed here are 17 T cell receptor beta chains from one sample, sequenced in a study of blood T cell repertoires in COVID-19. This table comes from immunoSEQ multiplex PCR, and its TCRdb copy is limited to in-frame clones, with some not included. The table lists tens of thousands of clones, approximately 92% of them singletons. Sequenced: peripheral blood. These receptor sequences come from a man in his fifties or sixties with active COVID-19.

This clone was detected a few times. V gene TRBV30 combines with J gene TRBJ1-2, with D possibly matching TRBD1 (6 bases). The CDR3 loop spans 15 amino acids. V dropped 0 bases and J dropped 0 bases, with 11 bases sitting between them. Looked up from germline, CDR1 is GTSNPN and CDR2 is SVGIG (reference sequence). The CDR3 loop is CAWSVRGQPNYGYTF. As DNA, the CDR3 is TGTGCCTGGAGTGTACGAGGACAGCCTAACTATGGCTACACCTTC.

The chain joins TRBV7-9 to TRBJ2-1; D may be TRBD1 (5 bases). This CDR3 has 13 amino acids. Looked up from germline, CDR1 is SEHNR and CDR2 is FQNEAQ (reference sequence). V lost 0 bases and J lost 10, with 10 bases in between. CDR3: CASSLARPGEQFF. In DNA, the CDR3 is TGTGCCAGCAGCTTAGCCAGGCCAGGGGAGCAGTTCTTC. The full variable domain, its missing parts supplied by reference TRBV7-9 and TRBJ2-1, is DTGVSQNPRHKITKRGQNVTFRCDPISEHNRLYWYRQTLGQGPEFLTYFQNEAQLEKSRLLSDRFSAERPKGSFSTLEIQRTEQGDSAMYLCASSLARPGEQFFGPGTRLTVL.

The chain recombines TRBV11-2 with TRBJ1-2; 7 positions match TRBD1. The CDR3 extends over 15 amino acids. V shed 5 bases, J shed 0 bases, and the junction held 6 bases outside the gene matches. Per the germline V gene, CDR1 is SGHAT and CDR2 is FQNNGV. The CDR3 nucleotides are TGTGCCAGCAGCCCCCGCGACAGGGCTAACTATGGCTACACCTTC. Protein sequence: CASSPRDRANYGYTF.

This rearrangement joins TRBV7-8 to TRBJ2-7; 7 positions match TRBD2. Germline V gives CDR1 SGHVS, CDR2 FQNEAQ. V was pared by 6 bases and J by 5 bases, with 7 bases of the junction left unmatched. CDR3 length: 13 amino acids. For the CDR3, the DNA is TGTGCCAGCAGTCTTTCGGCGGGAGACGAGCAGTACTTC. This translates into CASSLSAGDEQYF. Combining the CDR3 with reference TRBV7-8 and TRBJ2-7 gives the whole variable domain GAGVSQSPRYKVAKRGQDVALRCDPISGHVSLFWYQQALGQGPEFLTYFQNEAQLDKSGLPSDRFFAERPEGSVSTLKIQRTQQEDSAVYLCASSLSAGDEQYFGPGTRLTVT.

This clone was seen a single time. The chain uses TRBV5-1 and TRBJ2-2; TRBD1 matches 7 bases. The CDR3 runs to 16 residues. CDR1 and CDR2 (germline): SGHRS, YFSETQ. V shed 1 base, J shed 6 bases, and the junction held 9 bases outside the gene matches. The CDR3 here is CASSLYAGGYAGELFF. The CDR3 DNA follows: TGCGCCAGCAGCTTGTACGCAGGGGGTTATGCCGGGGAGCTGTTTTTT.

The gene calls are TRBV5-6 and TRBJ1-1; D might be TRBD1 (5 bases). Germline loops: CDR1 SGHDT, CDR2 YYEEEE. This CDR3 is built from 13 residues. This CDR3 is CTLAGTLNTEAFF. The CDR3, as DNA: TGTACACTGGCGGGGACCCTGAACACTGAAGCTTTCTTT. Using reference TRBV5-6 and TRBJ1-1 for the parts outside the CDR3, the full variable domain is DAGVTQSPTHLIKTRGQQVTLRCSPKSGHDTVSWYQQALGQGPQFIFQYYEEEERQRGNFPDRFSGHQFPNYSSELNVNALLLGDSALYLCTLAGTLNTEAFFGQGTRLTVV.

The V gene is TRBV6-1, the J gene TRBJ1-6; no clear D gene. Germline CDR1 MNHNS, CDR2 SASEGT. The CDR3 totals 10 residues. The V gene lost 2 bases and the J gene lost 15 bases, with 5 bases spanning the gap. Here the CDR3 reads CASSEYLLHF. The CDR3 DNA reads TGTGCCAGCAGTGAATATCTCCTCCACTTT.

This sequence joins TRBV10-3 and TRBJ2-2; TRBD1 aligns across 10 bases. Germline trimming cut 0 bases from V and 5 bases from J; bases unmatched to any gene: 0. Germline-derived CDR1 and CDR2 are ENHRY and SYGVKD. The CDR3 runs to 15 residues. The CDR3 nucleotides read TGTGCCATCAGTGAGTCGGGACAGGGGACCGGGGAGCTGTTTTTT. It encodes CAISESGQGTGELFF.

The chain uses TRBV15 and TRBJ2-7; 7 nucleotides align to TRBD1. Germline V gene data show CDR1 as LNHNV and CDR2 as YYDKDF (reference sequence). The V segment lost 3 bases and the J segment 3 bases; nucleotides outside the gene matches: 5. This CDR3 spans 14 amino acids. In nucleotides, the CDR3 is TGTGCCACCAGCAGCAGGGACAGCGGCTACGAGCAGTACTTC. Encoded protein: CATSSRDSGYEQYF.

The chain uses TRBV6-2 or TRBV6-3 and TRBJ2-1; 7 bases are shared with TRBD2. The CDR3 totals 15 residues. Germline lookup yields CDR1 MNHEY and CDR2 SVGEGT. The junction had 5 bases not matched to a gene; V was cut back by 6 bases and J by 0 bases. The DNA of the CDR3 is TGTGCCAGCAGCCCGGGGGGACTCTCCTACAATGAGCAGTTCTTC. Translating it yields CASSPGGLSYNEQFF.

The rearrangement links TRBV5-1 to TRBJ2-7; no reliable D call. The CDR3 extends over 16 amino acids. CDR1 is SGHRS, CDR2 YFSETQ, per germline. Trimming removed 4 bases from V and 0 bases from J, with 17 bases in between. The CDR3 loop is CASSPRGGPSSYEQYF. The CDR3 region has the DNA TGCGCCAGCAGCCCCCGAGGTGGCCCGAGCTCCTACGAGCAGTACTTC.

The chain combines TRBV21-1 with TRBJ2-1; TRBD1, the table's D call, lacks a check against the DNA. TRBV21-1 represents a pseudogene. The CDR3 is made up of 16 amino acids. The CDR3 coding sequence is TGTGCCAGCAGATATGACAGGGGGCATTCCTACAATGAGCAGTTCTTC. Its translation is CASRYDRGHSYNEQFF.

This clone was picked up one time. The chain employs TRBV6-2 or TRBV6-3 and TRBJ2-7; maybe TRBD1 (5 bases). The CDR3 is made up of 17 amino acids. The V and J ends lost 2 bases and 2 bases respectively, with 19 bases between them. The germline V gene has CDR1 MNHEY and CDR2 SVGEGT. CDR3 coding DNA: TGTGCCAGCAGTTACCGAACCCTCAGACAGCCGCCCTACGAGCAGTACTTC. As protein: CASSYRTLRQPPYEQYF.

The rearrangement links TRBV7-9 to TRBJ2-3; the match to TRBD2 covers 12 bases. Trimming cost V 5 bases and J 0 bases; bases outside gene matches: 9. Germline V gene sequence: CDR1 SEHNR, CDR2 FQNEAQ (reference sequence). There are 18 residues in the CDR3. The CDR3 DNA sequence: TGTGCCAGCAGCCCCCATACCGGGACTAGCGGGAGCACAGATACGCAGTATTTT. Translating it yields CASSPHTGTSGSTDTQYF. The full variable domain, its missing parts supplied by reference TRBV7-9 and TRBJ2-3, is DTGVSQNPRHKITKRGQNVTFRCDPISEHNRLYWYRQTLGQGPEFLTYFQNEAQLEKSRLLSDRFSAERPKGSFSTLEIQRTEQGDSAMYLCASSPHTGTSGSTDTQYFGPGTRLTVL.

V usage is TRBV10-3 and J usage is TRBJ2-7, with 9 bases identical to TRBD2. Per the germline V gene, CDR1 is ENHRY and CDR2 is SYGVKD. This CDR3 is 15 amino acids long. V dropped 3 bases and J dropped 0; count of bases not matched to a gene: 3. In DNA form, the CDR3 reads TGTGCCATCAGTGATTGGCGGGAGGGCTCCTACGAGCAGTACTTC. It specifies CAISDWREGSYEQYF.

The CDR3 sequence: CASSKPGQGDQPQHF. CDR3 bases: TGTGCCAGCAGCAAACCGGGACAGGGAGATCAGCCCCAGCATTTT. V usage is TRBV21-1 and J usage is TRBJ1-5; the table names TRBD1, a call not compared with the DNA. TRBV21-1 is reported as a pseudogene. This CDR3 spans 15 amino acids.

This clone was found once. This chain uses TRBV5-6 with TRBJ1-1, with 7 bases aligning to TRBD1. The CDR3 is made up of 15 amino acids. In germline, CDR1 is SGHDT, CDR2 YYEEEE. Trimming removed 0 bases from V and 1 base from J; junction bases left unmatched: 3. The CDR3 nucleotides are TGTGCCAGCAGCTTGGCGGGACAGAGGAACACTGAAGCTTTCTTT. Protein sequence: CASSLAGQRNTEAFF.